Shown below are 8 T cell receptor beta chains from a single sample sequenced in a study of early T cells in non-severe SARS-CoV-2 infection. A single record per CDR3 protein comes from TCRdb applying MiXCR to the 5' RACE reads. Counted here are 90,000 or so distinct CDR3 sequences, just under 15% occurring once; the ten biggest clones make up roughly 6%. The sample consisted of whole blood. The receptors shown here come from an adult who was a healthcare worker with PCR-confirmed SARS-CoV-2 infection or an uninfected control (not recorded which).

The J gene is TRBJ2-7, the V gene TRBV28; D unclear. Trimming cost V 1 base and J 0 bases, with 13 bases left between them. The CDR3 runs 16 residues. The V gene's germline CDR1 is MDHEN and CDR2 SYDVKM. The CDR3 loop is CASSLSAAGSSYEQYF. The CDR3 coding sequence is TGTGCCAGCAGTTTATCGGCAGCCGGATCCTCCTACGAGCAGTACTTC.

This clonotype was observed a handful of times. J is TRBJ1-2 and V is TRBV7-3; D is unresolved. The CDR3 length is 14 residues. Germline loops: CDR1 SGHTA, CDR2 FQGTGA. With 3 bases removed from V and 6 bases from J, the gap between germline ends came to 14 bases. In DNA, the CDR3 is TGTGCCAGCAGCTTGTCTAGAATTGGCGATGGCTACACCTTC. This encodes CASSLSRIGDGYTF.

CDR3 nucleotide sequence: TGTGCCAGCAGCGCTCAAGGGGAGAATGAGCAGTTCTTC. Amino acid sequence: CASSAQGENEQFF. The chain is built from TRBV3-1 and TRBJ2-1; either TRBD1 or TRBD2 may supply D (5 bases each). V was cut by 5 bases and J by 7 bases, with 12 bases left in between. The CDR3 consists of 13 residues. From germline, CDR1 is LGHDT and CDR2 YNNKEL (reference sequence).

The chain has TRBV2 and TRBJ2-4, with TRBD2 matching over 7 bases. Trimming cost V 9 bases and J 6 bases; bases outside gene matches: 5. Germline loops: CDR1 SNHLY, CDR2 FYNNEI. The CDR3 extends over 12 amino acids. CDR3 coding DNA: TGTGCCAGTGGGCTAGCGGTAAACATTCAGTACTTC. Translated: CASGLAVNIQYF.

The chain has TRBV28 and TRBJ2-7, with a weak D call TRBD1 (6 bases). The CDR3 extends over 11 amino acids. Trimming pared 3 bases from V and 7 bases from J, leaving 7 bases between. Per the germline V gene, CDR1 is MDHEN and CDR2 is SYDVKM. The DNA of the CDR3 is TGTGCCAGCAGTTTGAGGGGGGAGCAGTACTTC. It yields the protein CASSLRGEQYF.

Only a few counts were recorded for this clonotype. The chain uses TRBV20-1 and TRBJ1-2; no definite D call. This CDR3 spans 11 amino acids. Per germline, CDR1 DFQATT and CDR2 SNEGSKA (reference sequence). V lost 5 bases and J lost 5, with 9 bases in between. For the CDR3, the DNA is TGCAGTGCTTCCGTTGATTATGGCTACACCTTC. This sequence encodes CSASVDYGYTF.

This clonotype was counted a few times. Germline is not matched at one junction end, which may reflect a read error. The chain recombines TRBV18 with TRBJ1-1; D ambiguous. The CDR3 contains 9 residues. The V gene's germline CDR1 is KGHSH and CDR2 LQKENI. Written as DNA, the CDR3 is TGTGCCAGCTCAACCGGCGGGGACTTT. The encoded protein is CASSTGGDF.

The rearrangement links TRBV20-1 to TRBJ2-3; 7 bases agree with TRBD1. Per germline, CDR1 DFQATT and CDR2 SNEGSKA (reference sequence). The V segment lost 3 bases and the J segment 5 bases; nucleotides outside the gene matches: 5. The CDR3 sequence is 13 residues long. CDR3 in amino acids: CSASDRVKDTQYF. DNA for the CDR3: TGCAGTGCTAGCGACAGGGTGAAAGATACGCAGTATTTT.